The next 21 T cell receptor beta chains were all read from a single sample in a study of control samples from healthy donors and cancer patients. Some clones are missing from TCRdb's copy, which holds only in-frame ones; the method was immunoSEQ multiplex PCR. The sample holds tens of thousands of clones; 80% to 90% are singletons and the top ten take 1.9%. Sequences were obtained from PBMCs. The receptor source for this set is a woman in her fifties or sixties with head and neck cancer.

The chain carries TRBV11-1 and TRBJ2-5; maybe TRBD1 (5 bases). Trimming shortened V by 2 bases and J by 1 base, and 14 bases separated the two germline ends. CDR1 and CDR2 from the germline V gene are SGHAT and FQDESV (reference sequence). The CDR3 spans 16 residues. CDR3 in DNA: TGTGCCAGCAGCTTACCACTCGATGGGGCCCAAGAGACCCAGTACTTC. Its protein is CASSLPLDGAQETQYF.

The V gene is TRBV29-1, the J gene TRBJ2-1; the match to TRBD2 covers 7 bases. The V gene's germline CDR1 is SQVTM and CDR2 ANQGSEA. The CDR3 has 14 residues. V was pared by 6 bases and J by 3 bases, with 8 bases of the junction left unmatched. In nucleotides, the CDR3 is TGCAGCGTCCTCGGGGGGTGGGACTACAATGAGCAGTTCTTC. The encoded protein is CSVLGGWDYNEQFF.

The chain links TRBV29-1 to TRBJ2-7; no reliable D call. With 1 base removed from V and 4 bases from J, the gap between germline ends came to 8 bases. This CDR3 is 12 amino acids long. CDR1 and CDR2 (germline): SQVTM, ANQGSEA. This CDR3 is CSVEASRYEQYF. CDR3 DNA: TGCAGCGTTGAAGCTTCTCGATACGAGCAGTACTTC.

Of note for this clone: One junction end does not reproduce the germline sequence, and a read error may be involved. V and J are TRBV19 and TRBJ1-1; the D is unclear. Germline CDR1 and CDR2: LNHDA and SQIVND (reference sequence). This CDR3 region has 11 residues. CDR3 amino acids: CASSIGSEAFF. The CDR3 DNA reads as TGTGCCAGTAGTATAGGATCTGAGGCTTTCTTT.

This chain uses TRBV5-4 with TRBJ2-5, with 9 positions matching TRBD1. After removal of 0 bases from V and 5 bases from J, the junction contained 8 bases not matched to a gene. The CDR3 sequence is 16 residues long. The germline gives CDR1 SGHNT, CDR2 YYREEE (reference sequence). CDR3 sequence reads: CASSLVVGQGWETQYF. The CDR3 coding sequence is TGTGCCAGCAGCTTGGTTGTTGGACAGGGGTGGGAGACCCAGTACTTC.

The rearrangement uses TRBV10-3 and TRBJ2-7; 8 bases map to TRBD1. CDR1 is ENHRY and CDR2 is SYGVKD in the germline V gene. The CDR3 length is 13 residues. The J segment lost 6 bases and the V segment lost 6 bases, leaving 7 bases of the junction unmatched. CDR3 loop: CAIRWTGNGEQYF. CDR3 nucleotide sequence: TGTGCCATCAGGTGGACAGGGAACGGCGAGCAGTACTTC.

The genes are TRBV30 and TRBJ2-3, with 10 bases identical to TRBD2. V shed 4 bases, J shed 8 bases, and the junction held 6 bases outside the gene matches. This CDR3 region has 13 residues. The V gene's germline CDR1 is GTSNPN and CDR2 SVGIG (reference sequence). The CDR3 loop reads CAWTSGGVSTQYF. CDR3 bases: TGTGCCTGGACTAGCGGGGGCGTCAGTACGCAGTATTTT.

This clone has more than one count but fewer than ten. The chain combines TRBV29-1 with TRBJ2-1; D is unresolved. The CDR3 consists of 14 residues. CDR1 and CDR2 from the germline V gene are SQVTM and ANQGSEA. V lost 2 bases and J 2 bases, leaving 10 bases between the germline ends. The CDR3 here is CSVEKAPTYNEQFF. The CDR3 bases are TGCAGCGTTGAAAAAGCCCCTACCTACAATGAGCAGTTCTTC.

The V call is TRBV30, the J call TRBJ1-5; no definite D call. V lost 2 bases to trimming and J lost 5 bases, with 7 bases between them. Germline CDR1 and CDR2: GTSNPN and SVGIG (reference sequence). The CDR3 is 12 amino acids. The CDR3 sequence is CAWSSRDQPQHF. The CDR3 DNA sequence: TGTGCCTGGAGTTCCCGTGATCAGCCCCAGCATTTT. Looking up the rest from reference TRBV30 and TRBJ1-5 gives the full variable domain: SQTIHQWPATLVQPVGSPLSLECTVEGTSNPNLYWYRQAAGRGLQLLFYSVGIGQISSEVPQNLSASRPQDRQFILSSKKLLLSDSGFYLCAWSSRDQPQHFGDGTRLSIL.

The DNA of the CDR3 is TGTGCCAGCAGCTCATCCGGGGGAGGCGGCGAGCAGTACTTC. Its translation: CASSSSGGGGEQYF. J is TRBJ2-7 and V is TRBV7-6; possibly TRBD2 for D (6 bases). This CDR3 is built from 14 residues. Germline V lookup: CDR1 SGHVS, CDR2 FNYEAQ. V shed 4 bases and J shed 6 bases, with 16 bases lying between them.

This chain joins TRBV9 and TRBJ2-3; TRBD2 agrees at 12 bases. The germline CDR1 and CDR2 sequences are SGDLS and YYNGEE. V shed 2 bases, J shed 6 bases, and the junction held 4 bases outside the gene matches. CDR3 size: 15 residues. The CDR3 loop reads CASSVTSGSVDTQYF. CDR3 sequence (DNA): TGTGCCAGCAGCGTGACTAGCGGGAGTGTTGATACGCAGTATTTT.

This sequence joins TRBV14 and TRBJ1-6, with no clear D. The CDR3 consists of 13 residues. Germline-derived CDR1 and CDR2 are SGHDN and FVKESK. V lost 2 bases and J lost 9, with 8 bases in between. CDR3 sequence reads: CASSQRTASPLHF. The CDR3 nucleotides are TGTGCCAGCAGCCAACGGACGGCTTCACCCCTCCACTTT. The variable domain in full, completed from reference TRBV14 and TRBJ1-6, reads EAGVTQFPSHSVIEKGQTVTLRCDPISGHDNLYWYRRVMGKEIKFLLHFVKESKQDESGMPNNRFLAERTGGTYSTLKVQPAELEDSGVYFCASSQRTASPLHFGNGTRLTVT.

Turning to this clone: One junction end does not reproduce the germline sequence, and a read error may be involved. The CDR3 is CAWLGTGTGGKWLF. The CDR3 DNA reads TGTGCCTGGTTGGGGACAGGGACAGGGGGCAAATGGCTCTTT. V gene TRBV30 combines with J gene TRBJ1-1; 12 bases agree with TRBD1. In germline, CDR1 is GTSNPN, CDR2 SVGIG (reference sequence). This CDR3 contains 14 residues.

The chain carries TRBV11-2 and TRBJ1-1; D is undetermined. V lost 5 bases and J 0 bases, leaving 10 bases between the germline ends. Germline CDR1 SGHAT, CDR2 FQNNGV. CDR3 length equals 14 residues. The CDR3 DNA reads as TGTGCCAGCAGCCCTACCAATATGAACACTGAAGCTTTCTTT. This gives the protein CASSPTNMNTEAFF.

This sequence joins TRBV15 and TRBJ2-2; D is unresolved. Trimming pared 4 bases from V and 1 base from J, leaving 7 bases between. Germline V gene sequence: CDR1 LNHNV, CDR2 YYDKDF (reference sequence). The CDR3 is 14 residues long. This chain's CDR3 is CATSIIKNTGELFF. The DNA for the CDR3 is TGTGCCACCAGCATCATCAAGAACACCGGGGAGCTGTTTTTT.

The gene calls are TRBV6-1 and TRBJ2-1; no reliable D call. Trimming stripped 3 bases from V and 8 bases from J, with 14 bases between. CDR3 size: 14 residues. Germline V lookup: CDR1 MNHNS, CDR2 SASEGT. Written as DNA, the CDR3 is TGTGCCAGCAGTGAGGCTCCGGGTACGGATGAGCAGTTCTTC. This gives the protein CASSEAPGTDEQFF.

The table lists this clone with a count of one. The chain is built from TRBV7-9 and TRBJ1-6; D remains unclear. This CDR3 has 13 amino acids. The germline V gene has CDR1 SEHNR and CDR2 FQNEAQ (reference sequence). V was clipped by 3 bases and J by 8 bases, with 8 bases between them. CDR3 sequence: CASSFGVDSPLHF. Here the CDR3 DNA reads TGTGCCAGCAGCTTTGGTGTGGATTCACCCCTCCACTTT.

V and J are TRBV30 and TRBJ2-7; the match to TRBD2 covers 8 bases. There are 16 residues in the CDR3. Germline V lookup: CDR1 GTSNPN, CDR2 SVGIG (reference sequence). V shed 0 bases and J 4 bases; nucleotides not matched to a gene: 11. The DNA of the CDR3 is TGTGCCTGGAGTGTACTGGCGGGAGGTTCAATATACGAGCAGTACTTC. Its translation: CAWSVLAGGSIYEQYF.

The CDR3 DNA is TGTGCCAGCAGCGTAGACAGGGGGAGGACCGGGGAGCTGTTTTTT. This codes for CASSVDRGRTGELFF. The gene calls are TRBV7-2 and TRBJ2-2, with 9 positions matching TRBD1. The CDR3 totals 15 residues. Germline loops: CDR1 SGHTA, CDR2 FQGNSA. Germline trimming cut 5 bases from V and 5 bases from J; bases unmatched to any gene: 6.

The rearrangement uses TRBV19 and TRBJ2-2, with a possible D match to TRBD1 (6 bases). Trimming stripped 3 bases from V and 6 bases from J, with 14 bases between. CDR3 length: 15 amino acids. Per the germline V gene, CDR1 is LNHDA and CDR2 is SQIVND (reference sequence). DNA for the CDR3: TGTGCCAGTAGTATGGGGGCAGGTGGGGCCGGGGAGCTGTTTTTT. Encoded protein: CASSMGAGGAGELFF. The variable domain in full, completed from reference TRBV19 and TRBJ2-2, reads DGGITQSPKYLFRKEGQNVTLSCEQNLNHDAMYWYRQDPGQGLRLIYYSQIVNDFQKGDIAEGYSVSREKKESFPLTVTSAQKNPTAFYLCASSMGAGGAGELFFGEGSRLTVL.

J is TRBJ1-2 and V is TRBV11-3; 7 bases map to TRBD1. Germline values: CDR1 SGHNT, CDR2 YENEEA. Unmatched junction bases numbered 14, after V lost 5 bases and J lost 8 bases. CDR3 length equals 15 residues. CDR3 bases: TGTGCCAGCAGCCGGGACAGCAAGACCGGAGAAGGCTACACCTTC. Amino acids: CASSRDSKTGEGYTF.